This T cell receptor (beta chain) was sequenced in a study of CXCR3-negative and CXCR3-positive naive CD8 T cells. General study results and limits: Whereas memory cells differed, naive CXCR3-negative and CXCR3-positive cells shared similar TRBV-TRBJ usage. Much lower diversity was found in memory CD8+ cells, while both naive subsets had comparably high diversity.

The TRB cDNA libraries were prepared by 5' RACE with UMI labels. TCRdb re-called the 5' RACE reads; every CDR3 protein appears as one record, without DNA. Found here are roughly 89,000 distinct CDR3 sequences; the top ten clones hold around 0.99%. Sorting was done in triplicate for each CD8+ T cell subset (under 330,000 cells each). Naive CD8+ T cells carried a CD45RO-CCR7+CD27+CD95- phenotype. Germline V gene sequence: CDR1 SGHVS, CDR2 FNYEAQ. This CDR3 is built from 15 residues. As for this clonotype: Its antigen is not known.

V and J are TRBV7-6 and TRBJ1-2. Material for sequencing was naive CXCR3- CD8+ T cells from blood. The subset here: CD45RO-CCR7+CD27+CD95- naive CD8+ T cells lacking CXCR3 (TNR3-). This clonotype was sampled from a human donor in good health. Some clones in this sample may be carry-over from other donors' samples. The CDR3 protein is CASSLFSEDTYGYTF. The whole variable domain, remainder taken from reference TRBV7-6 and TRBJ1-2, is GAGVSQSPRYKVTKRGQDVALRCDPISGHVSLYWYRQALGQGPEFLTYFNYEAQQDKSGLPNDRFSAERPEGSISTLTIQRTEQRDSAMYRCASSLFSEDTYGYTFGSGTRLTVV.